This T cell receptor (beta chain) was captured by sequencing in a study of tumor-infiltrating lymphocytes in localized non-small cell lung cancer. In the study overall: Patients included smokers and never-smokers with various histologies, some sampled after neoadjuvant chemotherapy.

Regarding the study as a whole: Tumor T-cell fraction from TCR sequencing was not associated with recurrence-free survival (p = 0.61). IM1 and IM2 tumors showed no difference in T-cell fraction.

The data were produced by immunoSEQ multiplex PCR, yet TCRdb's version contains in-frame clones alone and is incomplete. The table lists 20,000 to 25,000 clones, approximately 80% of them singletons. V was pared by 2 bases and J by 5 bases, with 10 bases of the junction left unmatched. The V gene's germline CDR1 is MNHEY and CDR2 SVGAGI. This CDR3 is built from 16 residues. With respect to this clone: Its target is not known.

Sequenced input: lung tumor tissue. This chain links TRBV6-5 with TRBJ1-1; TRBD1 matches at 8 bases. This clonotype was sampled from a human donor with non-small cell lung cancer. The CDR3: CASSYPHDRGGTEAFF. CDR3 in DNA: TGTGCCAGCAGTTACCCCCACGACAGGGGAGGGACTGAAGCTTTCTTT.